This T cell receptor beta chain was captured in a study of tumor-infiltrating lymphocytes in primary liver carcinoma. About the research overall: Patients were men and women aged 30 to 69 years.

A constant-region primer served to make TCR beta cDNA from roughly 540 ng total RNA. A slightly modified ARM-PCR protocol with three nested multiplex PCR rounds produced these TCR beta libraries. A C-beta reverse primer was combined with TRBV1-TRBV30 forward primers in the first two PCR rounds, and each round had 9 to 10 cycles. Each CDR3 protein is one row after TCRdb ran MiXCR on the multiplex PCR reads. The sample records about 310,000 distinct CDR3 sequences, 65% being singletons. V was shortened by 10 bases and J by 8 bases, with 20 bases between the two germline ends. Germline values: CDR1 MDHEN, CDR2 SYDVKM. The CDR3 runs 13 residues. Worth noting for this clonotype: Its specificity is unknown. This may arise from a read error, as a much more abundant clone is one base away.

Blood RNA was derived from unsorted whole blood, and germline DNA was extracted too. Enrolled patients were chronically infected with HBV and treatment-naive. Study-level results: Researchers found tumor-adjacent and tumor-blood pairs overlapped less than tumor region pairs.

The chain is built from TRBV28 and TRBJ1-2; D is uncertain. The sample comprised peripheral blood. The sequence was collected from a man between 40 and 49 years old with primary liver carcinoma and hepatitis B virus infection. CDR3 sequence reads: CANSDGSTRGYTF. In nucleotides, the CDR3 is TGTGCCAACAGCGACGGATCTACTCGAGGCTACACCTTC.